This T cell receptor beta chain was documented in a study of cytomegalovirus exposure and HLA in healthy donors. Worth noting for this clone: Its antigen is currently unknown.

The primer mix had 60 Vbeta and 13 Jbeta primers. The data were produced by immunoSEQ multiplex PCR, yet TCRdb's version contains in-frame clones alone and is incomplete. Of around 190,000 clones in the sample, around 86% were seen once. General study findings and limits: Evidence from a later analysis indicated that most CMV-associated TCR beta chains looked HLA-restricted. The authors considered a cluster of highly shared sequence variants likely to be a sequencing artifact.

Per the germline V gene, CDR1 is SGHNT and CDR2 is YYREEE (reference sequence). The CDR3 runs to 12 residues. The V and J ends lost 4 bases and 5 bases, in that order; junction bases with no gene match: 1. The sequence came from a woman under 30 in good health and CMV-seronegative. The specimen was PBMCs. The chain has TRBV5-4 and TRBJ2-3; TRBD2 agrees at 7 bases. CDR3 coding DNA: TGTGCCAGCAGCCGGGGGGTAGATACGCAGTATTTT. It yields the protein CASSRGVDTQYF. Supplemented by reference TRBV5-4 and TRBJ2-3, the full variable domain reads ETGVTQSPTHLIKTRGQQVTLRCSSQSGHNTVSWYQQALGQGPQFIFQYYREEENGRGNFPPRFSGLQFPNYSSELNVNALELDDSALYLCASSRGVDTQYFGPGTRLTVL.